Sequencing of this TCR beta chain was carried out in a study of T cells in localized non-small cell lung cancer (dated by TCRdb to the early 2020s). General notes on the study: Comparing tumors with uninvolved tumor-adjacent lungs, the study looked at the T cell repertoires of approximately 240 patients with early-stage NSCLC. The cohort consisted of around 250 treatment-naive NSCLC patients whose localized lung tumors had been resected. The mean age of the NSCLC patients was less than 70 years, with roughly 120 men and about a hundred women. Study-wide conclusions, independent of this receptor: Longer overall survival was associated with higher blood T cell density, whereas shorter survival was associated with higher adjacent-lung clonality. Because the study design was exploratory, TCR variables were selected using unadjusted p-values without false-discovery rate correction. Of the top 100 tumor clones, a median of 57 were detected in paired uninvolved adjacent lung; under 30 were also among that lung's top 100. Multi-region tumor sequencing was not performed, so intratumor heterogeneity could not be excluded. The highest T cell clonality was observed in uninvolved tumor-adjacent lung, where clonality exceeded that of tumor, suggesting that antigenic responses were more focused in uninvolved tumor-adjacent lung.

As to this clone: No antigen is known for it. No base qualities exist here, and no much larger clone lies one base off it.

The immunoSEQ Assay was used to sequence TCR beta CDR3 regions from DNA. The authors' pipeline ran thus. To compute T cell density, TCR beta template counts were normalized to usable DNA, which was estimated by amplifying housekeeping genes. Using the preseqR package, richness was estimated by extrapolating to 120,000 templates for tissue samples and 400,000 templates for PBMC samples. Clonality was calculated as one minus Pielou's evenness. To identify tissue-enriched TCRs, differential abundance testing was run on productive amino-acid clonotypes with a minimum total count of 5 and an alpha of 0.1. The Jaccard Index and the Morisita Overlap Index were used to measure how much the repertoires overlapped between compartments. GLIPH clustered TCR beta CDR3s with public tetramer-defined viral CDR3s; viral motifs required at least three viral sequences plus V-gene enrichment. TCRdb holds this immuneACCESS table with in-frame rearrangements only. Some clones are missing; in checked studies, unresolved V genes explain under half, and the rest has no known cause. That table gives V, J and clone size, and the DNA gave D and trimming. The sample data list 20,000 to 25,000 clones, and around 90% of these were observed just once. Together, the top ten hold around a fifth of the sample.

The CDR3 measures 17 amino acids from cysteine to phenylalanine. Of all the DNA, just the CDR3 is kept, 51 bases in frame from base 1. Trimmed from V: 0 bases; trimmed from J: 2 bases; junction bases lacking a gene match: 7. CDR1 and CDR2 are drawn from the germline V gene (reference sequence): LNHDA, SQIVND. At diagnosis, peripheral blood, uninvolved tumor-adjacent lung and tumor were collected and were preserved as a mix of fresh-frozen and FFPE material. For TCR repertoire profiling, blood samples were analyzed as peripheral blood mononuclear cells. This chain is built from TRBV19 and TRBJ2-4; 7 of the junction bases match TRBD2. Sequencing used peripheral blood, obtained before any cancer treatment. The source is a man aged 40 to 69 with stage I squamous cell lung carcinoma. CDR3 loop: CASSIDLSRGTKNIQYF. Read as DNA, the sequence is TGTGCCAGTAGTATAGATCTATCGCGGGGGACCAAAAACATTCAGTACTTC.